The clone carrying this T cell receptor beta chain has only a few counts. Antigen: not known. These data come from a study of cytomegalovirus exposure and HLA in healthy donors. Donors were drawn from the roughly 110-subject validation cohort, separate from the roughly 610-subject first cohort. With 2 bases removed from V and 8 bases from J, the gap between germline ends came to 6 bases. The CDR3 spans 10 residues. Germline V gives CDR1 DFQATT, CDR2 SNEGSKA (reference sequence). Sequencing used immunoSEQ multiplex PCR; TCRdb keeps in-frame clones, though not all of them. The sample comprises some 110,000 clones, 86% of which are singletons, and roughly 5.3% rests with the top ten. Regarding the study as a whole: Reports credit the classifier with highly specific, highly sensitive diagnosis of cytomegalovirus status.

The origin of this receptor is a man aged 18 to 29 in good health and CMV-seronegative. Sequencing was carried out using PBMCs. The V and J genes are TRBV20-1 and TRBJ1-1; no clear D gene. CDR3 coding DNA: TGCAGTGCTAGATTCACAGAAGCTTTCTTT. Protein sequence: CSARFTEAFF.